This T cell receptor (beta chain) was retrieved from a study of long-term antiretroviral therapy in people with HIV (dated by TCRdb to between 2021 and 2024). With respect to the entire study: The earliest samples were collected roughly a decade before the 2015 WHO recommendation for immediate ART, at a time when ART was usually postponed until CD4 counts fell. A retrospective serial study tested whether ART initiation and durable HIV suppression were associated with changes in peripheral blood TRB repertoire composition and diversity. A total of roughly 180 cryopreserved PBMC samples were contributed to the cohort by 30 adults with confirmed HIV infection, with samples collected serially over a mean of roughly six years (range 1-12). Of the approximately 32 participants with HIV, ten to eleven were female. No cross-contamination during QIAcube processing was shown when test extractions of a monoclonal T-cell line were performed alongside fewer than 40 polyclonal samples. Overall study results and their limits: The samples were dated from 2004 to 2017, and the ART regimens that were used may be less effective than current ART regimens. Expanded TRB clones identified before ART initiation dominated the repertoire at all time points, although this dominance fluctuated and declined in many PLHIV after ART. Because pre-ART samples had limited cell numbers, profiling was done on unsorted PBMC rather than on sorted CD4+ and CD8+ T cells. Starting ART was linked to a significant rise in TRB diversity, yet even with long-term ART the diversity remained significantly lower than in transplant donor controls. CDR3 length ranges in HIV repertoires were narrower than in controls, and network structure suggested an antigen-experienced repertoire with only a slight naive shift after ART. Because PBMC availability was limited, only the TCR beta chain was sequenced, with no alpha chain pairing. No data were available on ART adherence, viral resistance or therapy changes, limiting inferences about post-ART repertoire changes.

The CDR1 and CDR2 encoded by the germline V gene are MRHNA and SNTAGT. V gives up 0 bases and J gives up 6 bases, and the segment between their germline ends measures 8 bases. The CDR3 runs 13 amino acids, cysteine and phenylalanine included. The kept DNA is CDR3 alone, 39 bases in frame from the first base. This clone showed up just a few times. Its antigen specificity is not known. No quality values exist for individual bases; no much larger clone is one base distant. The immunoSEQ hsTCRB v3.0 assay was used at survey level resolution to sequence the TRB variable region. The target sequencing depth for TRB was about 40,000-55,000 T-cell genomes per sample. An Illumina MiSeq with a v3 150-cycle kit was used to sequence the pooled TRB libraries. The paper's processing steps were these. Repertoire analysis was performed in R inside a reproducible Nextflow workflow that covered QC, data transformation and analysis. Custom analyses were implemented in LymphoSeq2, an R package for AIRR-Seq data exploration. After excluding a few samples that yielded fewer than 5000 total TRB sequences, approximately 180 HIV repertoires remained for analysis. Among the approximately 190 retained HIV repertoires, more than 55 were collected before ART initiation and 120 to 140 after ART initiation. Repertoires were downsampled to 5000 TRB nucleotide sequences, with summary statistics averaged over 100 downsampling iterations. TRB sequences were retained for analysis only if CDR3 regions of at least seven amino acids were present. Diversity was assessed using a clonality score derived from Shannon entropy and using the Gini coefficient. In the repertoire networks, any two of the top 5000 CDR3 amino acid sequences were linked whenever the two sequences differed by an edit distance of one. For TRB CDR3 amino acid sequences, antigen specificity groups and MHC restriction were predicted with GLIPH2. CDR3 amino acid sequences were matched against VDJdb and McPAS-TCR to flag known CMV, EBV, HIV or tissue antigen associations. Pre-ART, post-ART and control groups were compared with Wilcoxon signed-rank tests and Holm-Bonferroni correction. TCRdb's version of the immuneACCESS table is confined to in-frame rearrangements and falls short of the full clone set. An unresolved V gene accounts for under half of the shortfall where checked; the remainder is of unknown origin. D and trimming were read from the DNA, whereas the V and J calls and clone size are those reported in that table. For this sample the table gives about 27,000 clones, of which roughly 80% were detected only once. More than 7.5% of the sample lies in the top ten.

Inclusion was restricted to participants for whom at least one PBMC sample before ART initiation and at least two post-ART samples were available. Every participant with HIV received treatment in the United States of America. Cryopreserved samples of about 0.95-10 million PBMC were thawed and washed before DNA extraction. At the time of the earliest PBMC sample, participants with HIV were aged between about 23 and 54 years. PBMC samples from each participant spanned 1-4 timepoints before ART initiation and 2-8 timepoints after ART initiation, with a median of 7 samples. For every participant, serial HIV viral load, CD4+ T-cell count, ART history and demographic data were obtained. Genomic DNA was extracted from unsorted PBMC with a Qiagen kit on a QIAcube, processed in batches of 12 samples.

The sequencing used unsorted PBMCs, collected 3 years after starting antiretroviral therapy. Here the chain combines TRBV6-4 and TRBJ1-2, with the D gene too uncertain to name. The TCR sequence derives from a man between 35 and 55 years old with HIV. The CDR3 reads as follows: CASSDSGGNGYTF. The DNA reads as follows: TGTGCCAGCAGTGACTCAGGAGGGAATGGCTACACCTTC.